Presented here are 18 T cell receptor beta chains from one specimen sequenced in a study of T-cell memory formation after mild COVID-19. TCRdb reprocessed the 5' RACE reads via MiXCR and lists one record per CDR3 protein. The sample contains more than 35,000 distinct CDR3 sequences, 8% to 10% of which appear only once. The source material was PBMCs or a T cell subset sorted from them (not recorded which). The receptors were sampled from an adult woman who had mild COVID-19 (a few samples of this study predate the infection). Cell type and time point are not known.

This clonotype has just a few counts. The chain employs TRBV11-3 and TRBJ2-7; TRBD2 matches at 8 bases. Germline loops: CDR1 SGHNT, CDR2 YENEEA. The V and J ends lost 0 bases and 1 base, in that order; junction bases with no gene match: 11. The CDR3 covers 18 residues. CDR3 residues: CASSLDRGGGSPSYEQYF. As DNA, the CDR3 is TGTGCCAGCAGCTTAGATCGGGGGGGTGGTAGCCCTTCCTACGAGCAGTACTTC.

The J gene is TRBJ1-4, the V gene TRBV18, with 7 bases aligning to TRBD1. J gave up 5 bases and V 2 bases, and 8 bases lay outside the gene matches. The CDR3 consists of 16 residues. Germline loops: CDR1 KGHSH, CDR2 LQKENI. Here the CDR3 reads CASSPGDSFPNEKLFF. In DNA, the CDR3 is TGTGCCAGCTCACCAGGGGACAGTTTCCCAAATGAAAAACTGTTTTTT.

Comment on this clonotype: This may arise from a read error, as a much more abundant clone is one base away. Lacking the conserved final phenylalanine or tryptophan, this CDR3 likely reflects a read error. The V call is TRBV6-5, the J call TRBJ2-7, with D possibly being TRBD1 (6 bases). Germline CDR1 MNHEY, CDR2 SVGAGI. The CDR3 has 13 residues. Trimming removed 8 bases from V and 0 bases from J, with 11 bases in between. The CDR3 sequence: CASGQISSYEQYL. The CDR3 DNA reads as TGTGCCAGCGGACAGATTAGCTCCTACGAGCAGTACTTA.

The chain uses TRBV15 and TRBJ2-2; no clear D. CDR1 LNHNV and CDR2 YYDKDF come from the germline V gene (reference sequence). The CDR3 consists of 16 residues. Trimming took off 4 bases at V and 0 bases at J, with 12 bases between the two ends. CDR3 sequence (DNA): TGTGCCACCAGCATAGGTCGGTGGGCGAACACCGGGGAGCTGTTTTTT. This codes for CATSIGRWANTGELFF.

The CDR3: CASSSQARGNEQFF. As DNA, the CDR3 is TGTGCCAGCAGTTCCCAGGCCAGGGGGAATGAGCAGTTCTTC. The chain combines TRBV12-3 or TRBV12-4 with TRBJ2-1, with 7 bases fitting TRBD1. The CDR3 extends over 14 amino acids. V lost 4 bases to trimming and J lost 7 bases; unmatched junction nucleotides: 7.

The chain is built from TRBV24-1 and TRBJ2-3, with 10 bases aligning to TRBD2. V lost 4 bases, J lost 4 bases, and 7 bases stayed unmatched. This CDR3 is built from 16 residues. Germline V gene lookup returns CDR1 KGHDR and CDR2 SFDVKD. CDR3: CATSEPSGGGADTQYF. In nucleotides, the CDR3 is TGTGCCACCAGTGAACCAAGCGGGGGGGGCGCAGATACGCAGTATTTT.

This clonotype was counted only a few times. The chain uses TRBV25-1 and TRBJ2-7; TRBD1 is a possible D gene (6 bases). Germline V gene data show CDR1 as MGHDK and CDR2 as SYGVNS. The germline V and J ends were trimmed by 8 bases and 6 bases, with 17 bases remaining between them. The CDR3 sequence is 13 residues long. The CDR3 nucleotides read TGTGCCAGCGGACAGCGAGAGAGTTTCGAGCAGTACTTC. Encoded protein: CASGQRESFEQYF.

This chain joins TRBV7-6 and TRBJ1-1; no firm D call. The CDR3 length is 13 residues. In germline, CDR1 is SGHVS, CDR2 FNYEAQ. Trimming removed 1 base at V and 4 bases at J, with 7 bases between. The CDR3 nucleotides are TGTGCCAGCAGCTTAGTTTTGGCCACTGAAGCTTTCTTT. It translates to CASSLVLATEAFF.

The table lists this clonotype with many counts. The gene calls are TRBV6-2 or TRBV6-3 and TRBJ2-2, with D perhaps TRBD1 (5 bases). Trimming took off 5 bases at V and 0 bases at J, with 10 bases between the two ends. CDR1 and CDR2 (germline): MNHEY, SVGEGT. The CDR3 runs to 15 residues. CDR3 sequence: CASSRTPANTGELFF. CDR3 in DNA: TGTGCCAGCAGTCGGACACCCGCGAACACCGGGGAGCTGTTTTTT.

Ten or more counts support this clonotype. The CDR3 DNA reads as TGTGCCAGCAGTCAAGGGGGGGCCCTGGCGGACGAGCAGTACTTC. Residues: CASSQGGALADEQYF. The rearrangement joins TRBV12-3 or TRBV12-4 to TRBJ2-7; D perhaps matches TRBD2 (7 bases). The CDR3 totals 15 residues. Between the trimmed V and J ends, which lost 5 bases and 5 bases, there was a span of 19 bases.

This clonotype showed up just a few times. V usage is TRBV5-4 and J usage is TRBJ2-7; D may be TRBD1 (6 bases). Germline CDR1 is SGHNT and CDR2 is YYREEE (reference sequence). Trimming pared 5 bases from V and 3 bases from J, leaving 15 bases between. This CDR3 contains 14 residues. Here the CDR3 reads CASRILGQGYEQYF. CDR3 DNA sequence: TGTGCCAGCAGAATCCTGGGACAAGGCTACGAGCAGTACTTC.

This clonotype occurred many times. The chain's CDR3 is CASSQGTGGFQTQYF. CDR3 DNA sequence: TGCGCCAGCAGCCAAGGGACAGGGGGCTTTCAGACCCAGTACTTC. V usage is TRBV4-3 and J usage is TRBJ2-5; 11 nucleotides match TRBD1. The germline V gene encodes CDR1 LGHNA and CDR2 YSLEER. This CDR3 is 15 amino acids long. V lost 1 base, J lost 6 bases, and 4 bases stayed unmatched.

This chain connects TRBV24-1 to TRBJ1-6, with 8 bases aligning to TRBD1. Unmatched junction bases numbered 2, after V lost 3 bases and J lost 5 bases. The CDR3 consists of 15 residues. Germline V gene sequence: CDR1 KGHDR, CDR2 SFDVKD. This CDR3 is CATSDQTGDNSPLHF. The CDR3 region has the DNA TGTGCCACCAGTGATCAGACAGGGGATAATTCACCCCTCCACTTT.

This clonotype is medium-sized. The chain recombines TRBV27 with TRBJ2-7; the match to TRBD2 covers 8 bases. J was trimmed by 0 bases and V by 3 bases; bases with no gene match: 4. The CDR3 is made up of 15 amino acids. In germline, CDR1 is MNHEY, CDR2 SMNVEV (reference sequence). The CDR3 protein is CASSLLAGPSYEQYF. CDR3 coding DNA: TGTGCCAGCAGTTTGTTAGCGGGGCCCTCCTACGAGCAGTACTTC.

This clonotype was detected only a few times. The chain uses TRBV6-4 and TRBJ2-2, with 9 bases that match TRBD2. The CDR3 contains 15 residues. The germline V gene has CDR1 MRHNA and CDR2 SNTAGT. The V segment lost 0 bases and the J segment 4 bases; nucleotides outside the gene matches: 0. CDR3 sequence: CASSDSAGGTGELFF. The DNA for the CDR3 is TGTGCCAGCAGTGACTCAGCGGGAGGCACCGGGGAGCTGTTTTTT.

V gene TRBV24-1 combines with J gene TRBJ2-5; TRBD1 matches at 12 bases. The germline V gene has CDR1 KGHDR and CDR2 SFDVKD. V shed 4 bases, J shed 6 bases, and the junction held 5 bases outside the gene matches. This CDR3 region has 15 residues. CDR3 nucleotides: TGTGCCACCAGTGAATCCGGGACAGGGGGCAAGACCCAGTACTTC. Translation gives CATSESGTGGKTQYF.

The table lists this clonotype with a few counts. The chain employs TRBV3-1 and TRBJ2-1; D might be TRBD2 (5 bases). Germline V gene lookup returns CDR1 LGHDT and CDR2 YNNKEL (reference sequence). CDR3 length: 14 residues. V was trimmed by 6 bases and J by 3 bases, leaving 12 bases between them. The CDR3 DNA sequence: TGTGCCAGCAGGCAAACGGGGTTCTACAATGAGCAGTTCTTC. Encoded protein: CASRQTGFYNEQFF.

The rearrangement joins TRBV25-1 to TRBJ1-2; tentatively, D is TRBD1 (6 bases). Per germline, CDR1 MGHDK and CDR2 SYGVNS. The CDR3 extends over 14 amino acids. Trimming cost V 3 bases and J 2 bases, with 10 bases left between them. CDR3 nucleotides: TGTGCCAGCAGTGAGTCCACAGGGAACTATGGCTACACCTTC. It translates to CASSESTGNYGYTF.